This T cell receptor beta chain was observed in a study of cytomegalovirus exposure and HLA in healthy donors (TCRdb year 2017). At the level of the whole study: According to an earlier analysis of a few hundred of the donors, 200 million or so T cells yielded 90 million to 140 million unique TCR beta sequences and approximately 280 Gb of sequence data. Along with the roughly 670-subject first cohort, a separate validation cohort of around 110 different subjects was used. Of the roughly 390 genotyped donors, about 80% fell in the genetic ancestry cluster associated with self-reported Caucasian donors. A later analysis re-examined previously published TCR beta repertoires from roughly 650 donors and added high-resolution HLA genotyping to investigate patterns of TCR occurrence. To decide whether each TCR beta V gene segment behaved as functional or pseudogenic, an earlier analysis of some 540 of the donors relied on high-throughput TCR beta sequencing. The number of typed donors differed by locus: roughly 620-630 for A, B, C, DRB1 and DQB1; approximately 530 for DQA1; around 610 for DPA1; and 400 to 480 for DPB1. Every repertoire in the discovery cohort had been generated on one and the same sequencing platform. Donor age, sex, ethnicity and CMV serostatus were compiled alongside the repertoire data. Class I and class II HLA loci were covered by the typing at four-digit resolution. Among approximately 370 genotyped donors of the cohort, an average of approximately 220,000 unique TCR beta nucleotide sequences was sequenced per donor, of which about 19% were non-productive. The study aimed to test whether cataloging public T cell receptors could reveal signatures of past pathogen exposure. About 280 gigabases of sequencing data and approximately 93 million unique TCR sequences were included in an early release covering 550 to 650 HLA-typed donors. In the later analysis, no new phenotypic data were used to find candidate immune exposures; instead, reliance was placed on TCR beta sequences and their occurrence across donors. In a later genetic analysis, genome-wide SNP genotypes for about 55% of the roughly 670 donors were used, and that subset was treated as a discovery cohort. The study profiled the T cell repertoires of 500 to 800 subjects by immunosequencing and related them to cytomegalovirus serostatus. The study combined high-throughput TCR immunosequencing, statistical association of individual TCRs with disease status, and machine learning to predict cytomegalovirus infection status. Four to six DR-DQ haplotypes were handled as single units for association and clustering, since linkage in the cohort was strong. Broader findings and caveats from the paper: While some public TCRs were present in many individuals, most TCR sequences turned up only very rarely across donors. The only immune exposure information available for the cohort was CMV serostatus. A total of roughly 160 TCR beta chains were listed by the study as associated with cytomegalovirus. In an earlier analysis of over 550 of the donors, most TCR beta V segments were observed in productive rearrangements about 90% or about 30% of the time, broadly matching IMGT annotations. In a later analysis, some 18,000 TCR beta sequences were associated with specific HLA alleles at a false discovery rate of 0.05. Correlated functional status among segregating V segments might be attributable to linkage disequilibrium, but an unknown experimental factor could not be ruled out. A group of highly shared sequence variants was considered likely to be a technical artifact of the sequencing pipeline. In a later genetic analysis, fewer N-insertions in productive TCRs were reported among donors in an Asian-associated ancestry cluster than the approximately 670-donor mean. Assigning TCR associations to individual alleles was difficult when HLA alleles, especially DR and DQ, strongly co-occurred. V-gene and J-gene trimming of TCR beta chains was associated with a missense DCLRE1C variant in a later genetic analysis, and the association was replicated in an independent cohort. The cohort was sequenced for TCR beta chains only, and without alpha or paired-chain data the features that could be detected were limited. In a later analysis, several top co-occurrence clusters were reported to appear linked to parvovirus B19, influenza, CMV and Epstein-Barr virus. Because HLA typing was unavailable for some donors at each locus, only the typed subset was used in association tests. Roughly uniform sequencing depth across donors was assumed in presence/absence analyses, although this assumption may not hold. A later analysis found that TCR association rates varied across HLA loci, with DRB1 alleles showing the most associated TCRs and HLA-C alleles the fewest. The authors suggested that the approach could potentially be generalized to other disease states and immunological phenotypes. The classifier was reported to diagnose cytomegalovirus status with high specificity and sensitivity in both the original and validation cohorts. Because counts were too low, around 17 rarely observed V segments, including chromosome 9 orphons, were left out of the earlier analysis of some 600 of the donors. A later analysis found that most CMV-associated TCR beta chains appeared HLA-restricted, with HLA associations seemingly driven largely by CMV exposure. Compared with equally common non-associated chains, HLA-associated TCR beta chains in a later analysis were more clonally expanded and had lower generation probabilities. Some IMGT-functional V segments, including TRBV6-2 and TRBV6-3, could not be told apart with the 87-base-pair reads, so those segments were excluded. A further reported finding was that TCR beta sequences accurately predicted the HLA-A and HLA-B alleles for most subjects in the first cohort. A few of the identified cytomegalovirus-associated TCR beta chains were confirmed in vitro to be specific for cytomegalovirus antigens.

In total, 630 or so healthy bone marrow donors made up the cohort. At the time of sampling, all cohort members were nominally healthy, though unrecorded immune exposures were likely present. The donor tested CMV seropositive, placing the donor among the approximately 290 seropositive members of the cohort. A peripheral blood sample was provided by each donor, and peripheral blood mononuclear cells were used for TCR beta sequencing. Genomic DNA was extracted from the blood cell samples with the Qiagen DNeasy Blood Extraction Kit. A remark on this clone: The specificity of this receptor is unknown. Base qualities were left out, and no much larger clone turns up one base away.

Receptor libraries were prepared by the immunoSEQ multiplex PCR assay. The multiplex PCR relied on a mix of 60 forward primers for TCR Vbeta segments and 13 reverse primers for TCR Jbeta segments. The CDR3 region of rearranged TCR beta genes was amplified from genomic DNA by a multiplex PCR assay. The Illumina HiSeq System was used to sequence the amplified TCR beta libraries as 87-base-pair reads. The paper's processing steps were these. A later analysis tallied around 82 million unique TCR beta chains across the 610 or so repertoires, and 10 million to 11 million of those chains were shared by two or more donors. Raw reads were error-corrected and collapsed into unique sequences with a nearest-neighbor algorithm that merged closely related sequences to remove PCR and sequencing errors. CDR3 sequences were aligned to IMGT reference sequences to assign V, D and J gene segments. For a sequence to be retained, a match of at least six nucleotides was required to both a V gene segment and a J gene segment. A rearrangement was called productive if the CDR3 had no stop codons and remained in frame with V and J, and every other rearrangement was called non-productive. CDR3 was defined according to IMGT convention as the region running from the second conserved V-encoded cysteine to the conserved J-encoded phenylalanine. The earlier analysis of 587 of the donors excluded sequences that lacked an unambiguous match to a single V gene segment. An earlier analysis of fewer than 650 of the donors classified V segments as functional when productive rearrangements were above 56.7% and as segregating when the standard deviation between donors was above 5%. A statistical classification framework was developed to diagnose cytomegalovirus status using the catalog of TCR beta chain sequences. A later analysis assigned V and J genes by comparing TCR nucleotide sequences with IMGT/GENE-DB human TR gene sequences. Using the TCRdist pipeline, a later analysis assigned CDR3 sequences along with most-parsimonious VDJ recombination scenarios. In a later analysis, each TCR beta chain was defined by its CDR3 amino acid sequence together with its V-gene family, and reads without a unique V-gene family were excluded. A later analysis removed several hundred highly shared, low-generation-probability nucleotide sequences to deal with suspected cross-contamination and a sequencing artifact. In a later analysis, a clonal expansion index for each public chain was calculated from normalized within-repertoire ranks of inferred template counts. Generation probabilities in a later analysis came from a VDJ recombination model fitted to out-of-frame rearrangements, and those results were checked against IGoR. In a later analysis, hypergeometric tests were used to score TCR-TCR, TCR-HLA and TCR-CMV co-occurrence, with a repertoire-size bias correction applied to TCR pairs. To estimate false discovery rates, a later analysis permuted the HLA or CMV assignments 20 times. In a later analysis, co-occurring TCRs were grouped using DBSCAN, and TCRdist sequence similarity was added for clustering within HLA-allele-positive subsets. Repertoires with fewer than 30,000 or more than 120,000 public chains were left out of co-occurrence clustering, as were roughly five repertoires with anomalous nucleotide sharing. TCRdb took over this immuneACCESS table, retaining in-frame rearrangements with V and J assigned. Such tables are incomplete; in checked studies, under half of the missing clones stem from an unresolved V gene, and the remainder is unexplained. D and trimming were read from the DNA, whereas the V and J calls and clone size are those reported in that table. The sample table contains roughly 150,000 clones; only one count was recorded for approximately 80% of them. The top ten clonotypes cover about 5.6% of the sample.

Sequences LNHNV (CDR1) and YYDKDF (CDR2) are obtained from the germline V gene (reference sequence). Reading from cysteine to phenylalanine, the CDR3 counts 13 amino acids. Only the CDR3 DNA stays, 39 bases, in frame from base 1. V lost 1 base and J lost 4 bases; the stretch between them is 6 bases long. Sample: PBMCs. This TCR was recovered from a man under 40 in good health and CMV-seropositive. The chain was built from TRBV15 and TRBJ2-3; no D gene is confidently identified. This receptor carries the CDR3 CATSRVSPDTQYF. The sequence in DNA is TGTGCCACCAGCAGAGTGAGCCCAGATACGCAGTATTTT.